This T cell receptor beta chain was recorded in a study of blood T cell repertoires in COVID-19. Turning to the study itself: T cells, B-cell-depleted T cells, or PBMCs supplied cDNA or gDNA.

The ends were cut back, 4 bases at V and 1 base at J, with 9 bases in the middle. Per the germline V gene, CDR1 is SGHDT and CDR2 is YYEEEE. CDR3 length: 14 residues. TCRdb keeps only in-frame clones here, not all; method: immunoSEQ multiplex PCR. This table has 250,000 to 300,000 clones, about 86% appearing once. The chain uses TRBV5-6 and TRBJ2-1; D unclear. The TCR was taken from a woman aged 55-69 years with active or convalescent COVID-19. Sequencing used peripheral blood. This CDR3 reads CASSLLTSYNEQFF. CDR3 nucleotides: TGTGCCAGCAGCCTACTGACTTCCTACAATGAGCAGTTCTTC.